This TCR beta chain stems from a study of blood T cell repertoires in COVID-19. Study in general: Samples representing acute and convalescent COVID-19 were sourced from the United States, Italy and Spain. Sample material is recorded as cDNA or gDNA derived from T cells, B-cell-depleted T cells, or PBMCs.

CDR3 length: 17 amino acids. Trimming took off 1 base at V and 0 bases at J, with 10 bases between the two ends. Germline CDR1 reads SEHNR; CDR2 reads FQNEAQ (reference sequence). Per the original data handling: The authors estimated nucleated cell counts from reference gene primer amplification. Only in-frame clones appear in the TCRdb table, and some are missing; sequencing was by immunoSEQ multiplex PCR. For V, J and clone size, that table is used; D and trimming come from the DNA. The sample includes some 150,000 clones, about 85% of them seen just once. This clone has a single count. V is TRBV7-9 and J is TRBJ2-6, with unresolved D. The sequenced sample was peripheral blood. This sequence originates from a middle-aged woman with active or convalescent COVID-19. CDR3 in amino acids: CASSLGEASSGANVLTF. CDR3 DNA: TGTGCCAGCAGCTTAGGTGAAGCAAGCTCTGGGGCCAACGTCCTGACTTTC.